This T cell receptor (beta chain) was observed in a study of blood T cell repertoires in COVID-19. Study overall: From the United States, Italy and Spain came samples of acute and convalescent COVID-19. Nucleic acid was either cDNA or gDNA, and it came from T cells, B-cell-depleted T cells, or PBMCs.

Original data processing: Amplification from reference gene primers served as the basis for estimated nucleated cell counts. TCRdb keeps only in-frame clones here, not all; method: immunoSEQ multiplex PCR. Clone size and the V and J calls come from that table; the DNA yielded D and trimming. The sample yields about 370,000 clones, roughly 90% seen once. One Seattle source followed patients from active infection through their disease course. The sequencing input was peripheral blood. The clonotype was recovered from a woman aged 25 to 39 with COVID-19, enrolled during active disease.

The DNA of the CDR3 is TGCGCCAGCAGTCTATACCGGCAGGCCAACTATGGCTACACCTTC. It codes for CASSLYRQANYGYTF. V usage is TRBV4-3 and J usage is TRBJ1-2, with no clear D. This CDR3 has 15 amino acids. V gave up 6 bases and J gave up 2 bases, with 16 bases separating them. Looked up from germline, CDR1 is LGHNA and CDR2 is YSLEER.